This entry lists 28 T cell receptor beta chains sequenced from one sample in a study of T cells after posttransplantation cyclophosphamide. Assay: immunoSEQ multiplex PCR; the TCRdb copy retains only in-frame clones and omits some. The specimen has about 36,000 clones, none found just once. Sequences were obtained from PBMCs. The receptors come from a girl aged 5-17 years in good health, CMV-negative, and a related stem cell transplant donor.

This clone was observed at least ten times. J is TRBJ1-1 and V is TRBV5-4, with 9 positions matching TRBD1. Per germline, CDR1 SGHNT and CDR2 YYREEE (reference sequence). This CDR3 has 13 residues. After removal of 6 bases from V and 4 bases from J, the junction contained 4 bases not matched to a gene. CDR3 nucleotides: TGTGCCAGCACGAGGACAGGGGCCACTGAAGCTTTCTTT. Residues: CASTRTGATEAFF.

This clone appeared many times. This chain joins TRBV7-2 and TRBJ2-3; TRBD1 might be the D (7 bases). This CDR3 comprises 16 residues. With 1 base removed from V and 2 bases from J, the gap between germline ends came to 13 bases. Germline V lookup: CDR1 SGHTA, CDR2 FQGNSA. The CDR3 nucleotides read TGTGCCAGCAGCTTAGGGAGGGGGCAATTCACAGATACGCAGTATTTT. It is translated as CASSLGRGQFTDTQYF.

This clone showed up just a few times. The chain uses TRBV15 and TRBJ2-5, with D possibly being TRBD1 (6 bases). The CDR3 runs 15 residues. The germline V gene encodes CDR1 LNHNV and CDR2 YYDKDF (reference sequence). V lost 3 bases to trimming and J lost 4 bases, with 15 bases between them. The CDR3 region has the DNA TGTGCCACCAGCAGTTGGAAGGGGGTAGCAGAGACCCAGTACTTC. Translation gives CATSSWKGVAETQYF.

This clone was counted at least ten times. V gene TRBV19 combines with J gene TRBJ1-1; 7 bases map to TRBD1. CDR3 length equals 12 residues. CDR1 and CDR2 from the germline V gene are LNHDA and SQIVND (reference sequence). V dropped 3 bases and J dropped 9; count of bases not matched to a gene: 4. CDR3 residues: CASSMIQGKAFF. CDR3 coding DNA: TGTGCCAGTAGTATGATACAGGGGAAAGCTTTCTTT.

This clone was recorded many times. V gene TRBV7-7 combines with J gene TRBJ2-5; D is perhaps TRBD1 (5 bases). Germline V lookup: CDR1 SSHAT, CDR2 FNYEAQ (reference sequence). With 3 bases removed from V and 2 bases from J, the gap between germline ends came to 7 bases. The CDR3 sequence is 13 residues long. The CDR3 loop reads CASSFSGQETQYF. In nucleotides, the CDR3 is TGTGCCAGCAGCTTTTCAGGGCAAGAGACCCAGTACTTC.

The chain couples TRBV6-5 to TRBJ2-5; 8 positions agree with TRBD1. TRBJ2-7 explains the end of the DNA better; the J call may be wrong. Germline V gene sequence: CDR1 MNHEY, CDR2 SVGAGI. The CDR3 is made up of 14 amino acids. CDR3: CASSYDRGSYEQYF. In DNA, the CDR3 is TGTGCCAGCAGTTACGACAGGGGCTCCTACGAGCAGTACTTC.

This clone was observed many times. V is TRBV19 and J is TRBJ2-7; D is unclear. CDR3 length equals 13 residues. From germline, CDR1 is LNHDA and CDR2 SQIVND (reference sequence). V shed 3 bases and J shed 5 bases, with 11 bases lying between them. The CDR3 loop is CASSIGLRDEQYF. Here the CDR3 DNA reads TGTGCCAGTAGTATTGGCTTACGGGACGAGCAGTACTTC.

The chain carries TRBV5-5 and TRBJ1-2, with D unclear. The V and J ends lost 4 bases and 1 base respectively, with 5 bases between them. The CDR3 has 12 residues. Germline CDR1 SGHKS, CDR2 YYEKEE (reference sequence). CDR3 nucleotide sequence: TGTGCCAGCAGCCGTTATAACTATGGCTACACCTTC. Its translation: CASSRYNYGYTF.

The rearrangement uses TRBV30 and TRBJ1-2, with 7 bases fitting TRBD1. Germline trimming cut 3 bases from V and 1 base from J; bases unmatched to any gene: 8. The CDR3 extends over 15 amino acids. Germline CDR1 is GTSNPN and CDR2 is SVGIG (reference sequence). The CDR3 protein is CAWSGRGKLNYGYTF. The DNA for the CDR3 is TGTGCCTGGAGCGGCAGGGGGAAACTTAACTATGGCTACACCTTC. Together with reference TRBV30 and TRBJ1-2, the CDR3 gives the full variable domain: SQTIHQWPATLVQPVGSPLSLECTVEGTSNPNLYWYRQAAGRGLQLLFYSVGIGQISSEVPQNLSASRPQDRQFILSSKKLLLSDSGFYLCAWSGRGKLNYGYTFGSGTRLTVV.

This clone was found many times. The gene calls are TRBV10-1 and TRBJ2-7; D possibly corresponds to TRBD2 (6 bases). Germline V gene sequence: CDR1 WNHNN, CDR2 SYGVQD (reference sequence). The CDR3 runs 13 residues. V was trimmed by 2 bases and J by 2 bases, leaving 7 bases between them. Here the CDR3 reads CASSETGAYEQYF. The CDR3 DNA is TGCGCCAGCAGTGAGACGGGGGCCTACGAGCAGTACTTC.

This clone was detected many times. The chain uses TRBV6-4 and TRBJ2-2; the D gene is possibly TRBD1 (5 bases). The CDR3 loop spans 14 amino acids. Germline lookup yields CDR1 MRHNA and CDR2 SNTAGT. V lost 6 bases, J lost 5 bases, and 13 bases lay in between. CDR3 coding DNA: TGTGCCAGCAGCCCCAGGGCGGAAACCGGGGAGCTGTTTTTT. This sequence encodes CASSPRAETGELFF.

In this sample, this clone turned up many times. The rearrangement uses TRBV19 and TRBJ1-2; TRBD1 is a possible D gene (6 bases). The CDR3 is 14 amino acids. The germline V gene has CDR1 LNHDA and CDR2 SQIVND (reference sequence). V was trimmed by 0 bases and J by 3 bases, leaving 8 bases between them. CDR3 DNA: TGTGCCAGTAGTATAGAAGCAGGGGACTATGGCTACACCTTC. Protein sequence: CASSIEAGDYGYTF. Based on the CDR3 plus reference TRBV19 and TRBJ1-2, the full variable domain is DGGITQSPKYLFRKEGQNVTLSCEQNLNHDAMYWYRQDPGQGLRLIYYSQIVNDFQKGDIAEGYSVSREKKESFPLTVTSAQKNPTAFYLCASSIEAGDYGYTFGSGTRLTVV.

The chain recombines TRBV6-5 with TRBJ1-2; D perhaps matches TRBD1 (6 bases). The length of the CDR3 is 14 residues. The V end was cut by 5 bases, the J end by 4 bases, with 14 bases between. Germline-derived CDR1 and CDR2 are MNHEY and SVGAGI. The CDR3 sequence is CASSAPGHLYGYTF. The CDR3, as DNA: TGTGCCAGCAGTGCTCCGGGACACCTCTATGGCTACACCTTC.

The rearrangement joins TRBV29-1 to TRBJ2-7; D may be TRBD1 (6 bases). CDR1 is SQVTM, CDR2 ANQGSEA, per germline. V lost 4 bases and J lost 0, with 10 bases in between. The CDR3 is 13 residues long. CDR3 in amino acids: CSVVDRLSYEQYF. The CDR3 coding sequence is TGCAGCGTTGTAGACAGGCTCTCCTACGAGCAGTACTTC.

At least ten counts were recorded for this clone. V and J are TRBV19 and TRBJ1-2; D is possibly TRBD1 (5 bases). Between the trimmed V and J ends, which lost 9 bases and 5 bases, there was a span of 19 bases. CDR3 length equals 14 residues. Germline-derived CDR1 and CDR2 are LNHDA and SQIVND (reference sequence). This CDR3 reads CASHRGGLEYGYTF. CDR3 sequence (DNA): TGTGCCAGCCACCGGGGGGGACTCGAATATGGCTACACCTTC.

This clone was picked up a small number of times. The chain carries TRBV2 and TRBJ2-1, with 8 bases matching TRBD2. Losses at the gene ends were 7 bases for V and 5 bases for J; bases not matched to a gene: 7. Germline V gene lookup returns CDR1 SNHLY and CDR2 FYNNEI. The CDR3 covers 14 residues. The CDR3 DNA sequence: TGTGCCAGCAATCGGCGGGGGGTAAACAATGAGCAGTTCTTC. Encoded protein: CASNRRGVNNEQFF.

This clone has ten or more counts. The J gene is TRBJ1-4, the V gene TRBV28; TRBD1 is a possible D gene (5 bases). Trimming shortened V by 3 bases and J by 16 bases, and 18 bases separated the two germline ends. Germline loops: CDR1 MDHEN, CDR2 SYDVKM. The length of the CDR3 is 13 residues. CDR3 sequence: CASSFYRGSVPFF. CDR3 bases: TGTGCCAGCAGTTTTTATCGGGGGTCCGTGCCGTTTTTT.

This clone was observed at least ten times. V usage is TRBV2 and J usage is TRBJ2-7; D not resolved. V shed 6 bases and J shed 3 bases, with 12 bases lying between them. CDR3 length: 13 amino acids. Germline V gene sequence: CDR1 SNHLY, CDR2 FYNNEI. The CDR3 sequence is CASSDWKVYEQYF. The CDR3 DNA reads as TGTGCCAGCAGCGACTGGAAGGTCTACGAGCAGTACTTC. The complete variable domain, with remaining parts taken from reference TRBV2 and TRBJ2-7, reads EPEVTQTPSHQVTQMGQEVILRCVPISNHLYFYWYRQILGQKVEFLVSFYNNEISEKSEIFDDQFSVERPDGSNFTLKIRSTKLEDSAMYFCASSDWKVYEQYFGPGTRLTVT.

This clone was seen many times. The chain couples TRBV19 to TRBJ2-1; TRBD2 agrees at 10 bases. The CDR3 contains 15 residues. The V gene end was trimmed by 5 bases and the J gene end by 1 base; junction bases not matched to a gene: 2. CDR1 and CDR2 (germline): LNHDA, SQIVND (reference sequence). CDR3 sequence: CASSVLAGSYNEQFF. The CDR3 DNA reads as TGTGCCAGTAGTGTACTAGCGGGATCCTACAATGAGCAGTTCTTC.

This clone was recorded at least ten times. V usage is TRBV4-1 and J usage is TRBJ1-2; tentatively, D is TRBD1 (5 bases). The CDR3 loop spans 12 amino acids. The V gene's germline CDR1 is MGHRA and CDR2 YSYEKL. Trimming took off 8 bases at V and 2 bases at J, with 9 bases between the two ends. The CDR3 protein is CASSGGNYGYTF. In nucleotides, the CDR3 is TGCGCCAGCTCGGGGGGGAACTATGGCTACACCTTC.

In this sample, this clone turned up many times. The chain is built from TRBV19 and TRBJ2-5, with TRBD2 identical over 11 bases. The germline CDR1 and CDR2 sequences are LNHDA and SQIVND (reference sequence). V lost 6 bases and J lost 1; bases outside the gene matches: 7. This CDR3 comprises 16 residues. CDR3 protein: CASRISSGGTQETQYF. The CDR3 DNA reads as TGTGCCAGTAGAATTTCTAGCGGGGGGACCCAAGAGACCCAGTACTTC.

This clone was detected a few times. CDR3 loop: CASSSGQGGQEQYF. In DNA, the CDR3 is TGCGCCAGCAGCTCGGGACAGGGAGGTCAAGAGCAGTACTTC. The chain employs TRBV5-1 and TRBJ2-7, with 9 bases that match TRBD1. J lost 7 bases, V lost 3 bases, and 8 bases had no gene match. The CDR3 consists of 14 residues. The germline gives CDR1 SGHRS, CDR2 YFSETQ.

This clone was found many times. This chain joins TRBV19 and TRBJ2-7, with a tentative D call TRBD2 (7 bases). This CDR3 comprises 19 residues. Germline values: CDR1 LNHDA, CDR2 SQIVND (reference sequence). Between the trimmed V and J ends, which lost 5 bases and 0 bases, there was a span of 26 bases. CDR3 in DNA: TGTGCCAGTAGTTCCCCCAGCGGGACATGGTCGCAGCGCTCCTACGAGCAGTACTTC. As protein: CASSSPSGTWSQRSYEQYF.

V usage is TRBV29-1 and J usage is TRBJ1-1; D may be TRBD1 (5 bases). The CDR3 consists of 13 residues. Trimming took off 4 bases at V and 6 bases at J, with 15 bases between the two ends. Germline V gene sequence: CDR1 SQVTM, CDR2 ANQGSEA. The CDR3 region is CSVGGGGIPEAFF. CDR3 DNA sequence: TGCAGCGTTGGGGGGGGTGGTATCCCTGAAGCTTTCTTT.

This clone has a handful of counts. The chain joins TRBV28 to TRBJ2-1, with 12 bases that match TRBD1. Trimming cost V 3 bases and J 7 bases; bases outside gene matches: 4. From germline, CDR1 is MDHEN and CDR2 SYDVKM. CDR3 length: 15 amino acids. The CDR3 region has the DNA TGTGCCAGCAGTTTGGGACAGGGGGCGCGAAATGAGCAGTTCTTC. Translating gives CASSLGQGARNEQFF.

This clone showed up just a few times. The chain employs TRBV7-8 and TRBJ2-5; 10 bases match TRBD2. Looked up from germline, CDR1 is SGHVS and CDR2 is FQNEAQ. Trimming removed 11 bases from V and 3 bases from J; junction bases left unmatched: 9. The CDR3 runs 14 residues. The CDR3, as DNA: TGTGCCGGCTCCGGAGCGGGGGGGAAAGAGACCCAGTACTTC. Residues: CAGSGAGGKETQYF.

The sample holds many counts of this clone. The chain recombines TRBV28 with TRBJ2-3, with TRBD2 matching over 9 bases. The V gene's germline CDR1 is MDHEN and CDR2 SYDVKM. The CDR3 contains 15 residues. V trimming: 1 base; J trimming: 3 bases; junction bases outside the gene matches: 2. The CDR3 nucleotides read TGTGCCAGCAGTTTATTCGGACTAGCGACAGATACGCAGTATTTT. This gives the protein CASSLFGLATDTQYF.

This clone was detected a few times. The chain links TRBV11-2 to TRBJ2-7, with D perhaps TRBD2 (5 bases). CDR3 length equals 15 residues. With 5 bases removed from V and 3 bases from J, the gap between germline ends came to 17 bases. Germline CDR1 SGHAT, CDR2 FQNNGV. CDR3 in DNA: TGTGCCAGCAGCCACTTTTACGGGAAGGGCTACGAGCAGTACTTC. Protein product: CASSHFYGKGYEQYF.